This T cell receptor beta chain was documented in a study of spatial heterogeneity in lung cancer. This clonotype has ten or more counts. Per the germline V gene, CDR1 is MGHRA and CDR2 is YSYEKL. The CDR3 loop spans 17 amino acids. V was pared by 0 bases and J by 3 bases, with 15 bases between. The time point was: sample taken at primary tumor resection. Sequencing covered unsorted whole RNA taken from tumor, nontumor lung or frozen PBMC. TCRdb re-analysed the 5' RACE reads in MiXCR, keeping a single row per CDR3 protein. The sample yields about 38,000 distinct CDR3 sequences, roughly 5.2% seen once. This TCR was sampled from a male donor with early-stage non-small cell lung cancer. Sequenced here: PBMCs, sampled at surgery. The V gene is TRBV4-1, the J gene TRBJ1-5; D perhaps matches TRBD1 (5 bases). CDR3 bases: TGCGCCAGCAGCCAAGATCTTCAGGGCTTCATCAATCAGCCCCAGCATTTT. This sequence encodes CASSQDLQGFINQPQHF.